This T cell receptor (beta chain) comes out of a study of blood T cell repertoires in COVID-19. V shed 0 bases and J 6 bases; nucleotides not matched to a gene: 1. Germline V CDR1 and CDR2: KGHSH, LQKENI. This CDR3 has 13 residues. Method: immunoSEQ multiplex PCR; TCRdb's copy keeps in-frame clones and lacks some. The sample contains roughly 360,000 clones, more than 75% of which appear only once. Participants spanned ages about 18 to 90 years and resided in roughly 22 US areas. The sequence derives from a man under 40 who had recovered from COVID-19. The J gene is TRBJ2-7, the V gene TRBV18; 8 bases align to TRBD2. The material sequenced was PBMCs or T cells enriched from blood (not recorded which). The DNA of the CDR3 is TGTGCCAGCTCACCACCTAGCGGGGTCGAGCAGTACTTC. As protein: CASSPPSGVEQYF. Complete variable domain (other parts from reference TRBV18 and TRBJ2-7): NAGVMQNPRHLVRRRGQEARLRCSPMKGHSHVYWYRQLPEEGLKFMVYLQKENIIDESGMPKERFSAEFPKEGPSILRIQQVVRGDSAAYFCASSPPSGVEQYFGPGTRLTVT.